The clone carrying this T cell receptor beta chain showed up many times. Its antigen is unidentified. TCRdb passed the 5' RACE reads through MiXCR, listing each CDR3 protein once. The profile shows about 160,000 distinct CDR3 sequences, more than 5.5% of them singletons. The data stem from a study of T cells after yellow fever vaccination. Trimming cost V 3 bases and J 6 bases; bases outside gene matches: 7. CDR3 length: 14 amino acids. Overall study results and limits: On re-exposure, the response was weaker but peaked faster, at day 5 versus 15.

The sample consisted of CD4+ T cells sorted from PBMCs, taken 5 to 6 days after the first yellow fever vaccination. This receptor was identified in a man aged 18-30 years who received the YFV17D yellow fever vaccine. The V and J genes are TRBV12-3 or TRBV12-4 and TRBJ1-1, with TRBD1 matching 7 bases. The CDR3: CASSFDRVVAEAFF. In DNA form, the CDR3 reads TGTGCCAGCAGTTTTGACAGGGTTGTGGCTGAAGCTTTCTTT.